The next 30 T cell receptor beta chains were all read from a single sample in a study of long-term antiretroviral therapy in people with HIV. With survey level as its setting, the immunoSEQ assay was v3.0. Sequencing used immunoSEQ multiplex PCR; TCRdb keeps in-frame clones, though not all of them. The sample has fewer than 30,000 clones, approximately 88% seen once; the top ten hold 9.9%. The sample in question was unsorted PBMCs, obtained nearly 2.9 years after starting antiretroviral therapy. The source of these receptors is a man aged 30 to 39 with HIV.

V usage is TRBV6-5 and J usage is TRBJ2-1, with 12 bases lining up with TRBD2. The CDR3 sequence is 15 residues long. In germline, CDR1 is MNHEY, CDR2 SVGAGI. V shed 4 bases and J 4 bases; nucleotides not matched to a gene: 2. The CDR3: CASSSGLAGYNEQFF. DNA for the CDR3: TGTGCCAGCAGTTCCGGACTAGCGGGATACAATGAGCAGTTCTTC.

The rearrangement links TRBV7-6 to TRBJ1-6, with 7 nucleotides matching TRBD1. CDR1 and CDR2 (germline): SGHVS, FNYEAQ. V trimming: 4 bases; J trimming: 7 bases; junction bases outside the gene matches: 4. This CDR3 region has 14 residues. The CDR3 sequence is CASSSDRSNSPLHF. Here the CDR3 DNA reads TGTGCCAGCAGCTCGGACAGGAGCAATTCACCCCTCCACTTT.

The chain carries TRBV27 and TRBJ2-3; maybe TRBD1 (6 bases). V was shortened by 4 bases and J by 1 base, with 6 bases between the two germline ends. The length of the CDR3 is 13 residues. Looked up from germline, CDR1 is MNHEY and CDR2 is SMNVEV (reference sequence). The CDR3 protein is CASSSGGTDTQYF. For the CDR3, the DNA is TGTGCCAGCAGTTCAGGGGGCACAGATACGCAGTATTTT.

The chain joins TRBV18 to TRBJ2-7, with a tentative D call TRBD1 (6 bases). Trimming cost V 0 bases and J 9 bases, with 21 bases left between them. This CDR3 comprises 16 residues. Looked up from germline, CDR1 is KGHSH and CDR2 is LQKENI. This CDR3 is CASSPPRTVVGVSQYF. The CDR3 region has the DNA TGTGCCAGCTCACCACCACGGACAGTGGTAGGTGTTTCGCAGTACTTC.

This chain joins TRBV27 and TRBJ2-1; possible D gene TRBD1, 5 bases. The germline V gene encodes CDR1 MNHEY and CDR2 SMNVEV (reference sequence). The CDR3 totals 15 residues. V lost 6 bases and J 5 bases, leaving 17 bases between the germline ends. The DNA of the CDR3 is TGTGCCAGCAGCATCGGAGCAGGGCAGGACAATGAGCAGTTCTTC. It translates to CASSIGAGQDNEQFF.

The chain employs TRBV6-5 and TRBJ2-6; D is uncertain. The CDR3 is 13 amino acids. Trimming cost V 8 bases and J 0 bases, with 5 bases left between them. CDR1 MNHEY and CDR2 SVGAGI come from the germline V gene. This CDR3 reads CASQSSGANVLTF. The CDR3 DNA sequence: TGTGCCAGCCAAAGCTCTGGGGCCAACGTCCTGACTTTC.

This clone is judged medium-sized. The chain combines TRBV28 with TRBJ2-2, with 12 bases aligning to TRBD2. Germline V gene lookup returns CDR1 MDHEN and CDR2 SYDVKM. CDR3 length equals 15 residues. The V gene end was trimmed by 8 bases and the J gene end by 4 bases; junction bases not matched to a gene: 5. The CDR3 protein is CASHPTSGSTGELFF. CDR3 DNA: TGTGCCAGCCACCCGACTAGCGGGAGCACCGGGGAGCTGTTTTTT.

This clone is a singleton in its sample. The V gene is TRBV19, the J gene TRBJ2-3; TRBD1 might be the D (6 bases). The CDR3 contains 15 residues. Trimming removed 4 bases at V and 4 bases at J, with 15 bases between. Germline CDR1 and CDR2: LNHDA and SQIVND (reference sequence). The CDR3 loop reads CASSNRGGSPDTQYF. The CDR3, as DNA: TGTGCCAGTAGTAATAGAGGGGGATCCCCAGATACGCAGTATTTT.

CDR3 nucleotide sequence: TGCAGCGTTGGCTCTCGTTGGGACACTGAAGCTTTCTTT. Protein product: CSVGSRWDTEAFF. The V gene is TRBV29-1, the J gene TRBJ1-1; no firm D call. Germline lookup yields CDR1 SQVTM and CDR2 ANQGSEA. V shed 4 bases and J shed 3 bases, with 12 bases lying between them. This CDR3 has 13 residues.

This chain joins TRBV5-1 and TRBJ2-5, with 8 bases fitting TRBD2. There are 16 residues in the CDR3. In germline, CDR1 is SGHRS, CDR2 YFSETQ. After removal of 0 bases from V and 2 bases from J, the junction contained 6 bases not matched to a gene. The CDR3 region is CASSLVPRGVQETQYF. The DNA of the CDR3 is TGCGCCAGCAGCTTGGTTCCGCGGGGGGTACAAGAGACCCAGTACTTC.

The chain recombines TRBV7-2 with TRBJ2-7; D is possibly TRBD2 (5 bases). V was clipped by 5 bases and J by 7 bases, with 12 bases between them. Germline CDR1 SGHTA, CDR2 FQGNSA. This CDR3 comprises 12 residues. Here the CDR3 DNA reads TGTGCCAGCAGCCGGTGGGAGTGGGAGCAGTACTTC. Protein: CASSRWEWEQYF.

V gene TRBV5-6 combines with J gene TRBJ2-5, with TRBD2 matching over 8 bases. The ends lost 5 bases at V and 5 bases at J; junction bases unmatched: 11. Germline V gene lookup returns CDR1 SGHDT and CDR2 YYEEEE. The CDR3 contains 15 residues. The CDR3 region is CASRGKRGSLETQYF. In nucleotides, the CDR3 is TGTGCCAGCAGGGGTAAGCGGGGGTCACTTGAGACCCAGTACTTC.

The chain is built from TRBV2 and TRBJ2-7; D perhaps matches TRBD1 (5 bases). The CDR3 is made up of 14 amino acids. Germline loops: CDR1 SNHLY, CDR2 FYNNEI. Trimming left V 3 bases short and J 3 bases short, with 12 bases between. The CDR3 loop is CASSDPTEGYEQYF. In nucleotides, the CDR3 is TGTGCCAGCAGTGACCCGACAGAAGGCTACGAGCAGTACTTC.

This clone came up once. This chain connects TRBV6-6 to TRBJ2-2; unclear D gene. Per germline, CDR1 MNHNY and CDR2 SVGAGI (reference sequence). Deletions cut 5 bases from V and 3 bases from J, with 10 bases between. The CDR3 is 14 residues long. In DNA, the CDR3 is TGTGCCAGCAGTCCGGCGCTACACACCGGGGAGCTGTTTTTT. As protein: CASSPALHTGELFF.

V and J are TRBV6-6 and TRBJ1-5, with 9 nucleotides matching TRBD1. V was clipped by 5 bases and J by 1 base; unmatched bases: 3. The length of the CDR3 is 15 residues. The germline V gene encodes CDR1 MNHNY and CDR2 SVGAGI (reference sequence). The chain's CDR3 is CASSRDRASNQPQHF. The CDR3 region has the DNA TGTGCCAGCAGTCGGGACAGGGCCAGCAATCAGCCCCAGCATTTT.

The rearrangement links TRBV4-1 to TRBJ2-1, with 9 nucleotides matching TRBD2. Trimming took 4 bases from V and 5 from J; bases not matched to a gene: 9. This CDR3 spans 16 amino acids. CDR1 is MGHRA, CDR2 YSYEKL, per germline. CDR3 in amino acids: CASSLPGLARNNEQFF. CDR3 nucleotide sequence: TGCGCCAGCAGCCTTCCGGGACTAGCACGGAACAATGAGCAGTTCTTC.

There are a few counts of this clone. This rearrangement joins TRBV19 to TRBJ2-5; D is possibly TRBD2 (5 bases). Germline values: CDR1 LNHDA, CDR2 SQIVND (reference sequence). CDR3 length: 15 amino acids. V lost 0 bases and J lost 4, with 12 bases in between. The CDR3 reads CASSIDLDFGETQYF. CDR3 coding DNA: TGTGCCAGTAGTATAGATCTGGACTTCGGAGAGACCCAGTACTTC. Full variable domain (outside the CDR3, taken from reference TRBV19 and TRBJ2-5): DGGITQSPKYLFRKEGQNVTLSCEQNLNHDAMYWYRQDPGQGLRLIYYSQIVNDFQKGDIAEGYSVSREKKESFPLTVTSAQKNPTAFYLCASSIDLDFGETQYFGPGTRLLVL.

CDR3 sequence (DNA): TGTGCCTGGAGTGGGACTCCGGGGAGTTCGCAGTATTTT. Its translation is CAWSGTPGSSQYF. The chain employs TRBV30 and TRBJ2-3; TRBD2 is a possible D gene (5 bases). Looked up from germline, CDR1 is GTSNPN and CDR2 is SVGIG (reference sequence). The CDR3 is 13 residues long. V lost 1 base and J lost 10, with 15 bases in between.

The chain employs TRBV28 and TRBJ2-7; D gene ambiguous. Trimming shortened V by 4 bases and J by 2 bases, and 6 bases separated the two germline ends. This CDR3 has 12 amino acids. CDR1 MDHEN and CDR2 SYDVKM come from the germline V gene. The CDR3 loop is CASSSGTYEQYF. In DNA, the CDR3 is TGTGCCAGCAGTTCTGGAACCTACGAGCAGTACTTC.

V usage is TRBV5-1 and J usage is TRBJ2-2; D is uncertain. V dropped 2 bases and J dropped 4 bases, with 9 bases sitting between them. The CDR3 spans 14 residues. In germline, CDR1 is SGHRS, CDR2 YFSETQ. The CDR3 DNA follows: TGCGCCAGCAGCTTAGTAGAGAGCACCGGGGAGCTGTTTTTT. Translation: CASSLVESTGELFF.

The chain links TRBV5-6 to TRBJ2-5, with D possibly being TRBD1 (6 bases). Germline V CDR1 and CDR2: SGHDT, YYEEEE. V was trimmed by 0 bases and J by 4 bases, leaving 10 bases between them. The CDR3 runs to 14 residues. The chain's CDR3 is CASSLATGRETQYF. The CDR3 coding sequence is TGTGCCAGCAGCTTGGCGACAGGAAGAGAGACCCAGTACTTC.

The chain carries TRBV28 and TRBJ1-5, with a possible D match to TRBD1 (6 bases). The germline V gene has CDR1 MDHEN and CDR2 SYDVKM. The CDR3 is 13 amino acids. Trimming stripped 11 bases from V and 0 bases from J, with 11 bases between. CDR3 sequence reads: CASGQNSNQPQHF. CDR3 nucleotides: TGTGCCTCGGGACAAAATAGCAATCAGCCCCAGCATTTT.

The V and J genes are TRBV19 and TRBJ2-2; a weak D match, TRBD1 (7 bases). CDR3 size: 14 residues. Germline values: CDR1 LNHDA, CDR2 SQIVND (reference sequence). Trimming stripped 6 bases from V and 4 bases from J, with 12 bases between. CDR3 amino acids: CASSRQGGTGELFF. CDR3 coding DNA: TGTGCCAGTAGCAGACAGGGAGGCACCGGGGAGCTGTTTTTT.

This clone was found once. The chain couples TRBV5-1 to TRBJ2-3; TRBD2 is a possible D gene (6 bases). The CDR3 extends over 15 amino acids. V shed 0 bases and J shed 0 bases, with 8 bases lying between them. The germline gives CDR1 SGHRS, CDR2 YFSETQ. This CDR3 is CASSLVAASTDTQYF. The DNA for the CDR3 is TGCGCCAGCAGCTTGGTAGCGGCAAGCACAGATACGCAGTATTTT.

V and J are TRBV10-1 and TRBJ2-3, with TRBD2 identical over 14 bases. This CDR3 is 18 amino acids long. Trimming removed 6 bases from V and 0 bases from J; junction bases left unmatched: 8. Germline lookup yields CDR1 WNHNN and CDR2 SYGVQD (reference sequence). CDR3 nucleotide sequence: TGCGCCAGCAGGGGACTAGCGGGGGTGGAAAACAGCACAGATACGCAGTATTTT. Translation gives CASRGLAGVENSTDTQYF.

This chain's CDR3 is CAWSWGTYEQYF. The CDR3 bases are TGTGCCTGGAGTTGGGGAACCTACGAGCAGTACTTC. V and J are TRBV30 and TRBJ2-7, with no clear D. Germline loops: CDR1 GTSNPN, CDR2 SVGIG (reference sequence). The CDR3 contains 12 residues. V lost 2 bases to trimming and J lost 2 bases, with 7 bases between them.

This chain uses TRBV5-6 with TRBJ1-1; TRBD1 matches at 7 bases. Germline V gene data show CDR1 as SGHDT and CDR2 as YYEEEE. There are 16 residues in the CDR3. J gave up 0 bases and V 0 bases, and 5 bases lay outside the gene matches. The CDR3 loop reads CASSLEMDRLNTEAFF. DNA for the CDR3: TGTGCCAGCAGCTTGGAGATGGACAGGTTGAACACTGAAGCTTTCTTT.

This clone was recorded once. The genes are TRBV5-4 and TRBJ2-5; D gene uncertain. The CDR3 extends over 14 amino acids. CDR1 and CDR2 (germline): SGHNT, YYREEE (reference sequence). The germline V and J ends were trimmed by 4 bases and 2 bases, with 12 bases remaining between them. The CDR3 is CASSPAGPQETQYF. The CDR3 region has the DNA TGTGCCAGCAGCCCCGCAGGCCCTCAAGAGACCCAGTACTTC.

V gene TRBV11-2 combines with J gene TRBJ2-2, with D possibly TRBD1 on 6 matching bases. V was trimmed by 5 bases and J by 4 bases, leaving 17 bases between them. Per the germline V gene, CDR1 is SGHAT and CDR2 is FQNNGV. The CDR3 has 16 residues. The CDR3 protein is CASSARRTEGTGELFF. CDR3 nucleotides: TGTGCCAGCAGCGCGAGGAGGACAGAGGGCACCGGGGAGCTGTTTTTT.

The chain couples TRBV4-3 to TRBJ2-7; TRBD2 aligns across 8 bases. The CDR3 has 14 amino acids. Germline lookup yields CDR1 LGHNA and CDR2 YSLEER. Trimming at V came to 3 bases and at J to 3 bases, leaving 4 bases not matched to a gene. CDR3 nucleotides: TGCGCCAGCAGCCAGGGGGGGACTAGCTACGAGCAGTACTTC. It codes for CASSQGGTSYEQYF.